Here is one T cell receptor beta chain with its context. Produced via immunoSEQ multiplex PCR; TCRdb's table is partial and in-frame only. Of roughly 410,000 clones in the sample, approximately 95% were seen once. V lost 4 bases to trimming and J lost 2 bases; unmatched junction nucleotides: 11. Germline values: CDR1 SEHNR, CDR2 FQNEAQ (reference sequence). The length of the CDR3 is 18 residues. These data come from a study of shared T cell receptors in the human thymus. The sample consisted of thymocytes. The rearrangement joins TRBV7-9 to TRBJ2-3; 11 bases line up with TRBD1. The TCR was taken from a human donor. The CDR3 nucleotides read TGTGCCAGCAGCTACCTGGACAGGGGGCCGTTAGTCACAGATACGCAGTATTTT. Protein: CASSYLDRGPLVTDTQYF.